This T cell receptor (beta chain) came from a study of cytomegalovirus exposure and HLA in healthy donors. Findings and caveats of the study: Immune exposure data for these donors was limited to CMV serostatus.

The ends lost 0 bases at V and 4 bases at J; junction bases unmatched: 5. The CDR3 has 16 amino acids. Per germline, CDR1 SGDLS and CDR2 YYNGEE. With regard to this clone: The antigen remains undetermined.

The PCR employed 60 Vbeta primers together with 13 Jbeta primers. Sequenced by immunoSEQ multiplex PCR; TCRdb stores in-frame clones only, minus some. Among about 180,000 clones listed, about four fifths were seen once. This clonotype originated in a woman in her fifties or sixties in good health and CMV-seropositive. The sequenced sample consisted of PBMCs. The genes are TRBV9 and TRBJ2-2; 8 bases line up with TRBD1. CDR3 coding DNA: TGTGCCAGCAGCGTAGAAGGCACAGGGGGCACCGGGGAGCTGTTTTTT. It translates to CASSVEGTGGTGELFF.